There are many counts of the clone carrying this T cell receptor beta chain. Its specificity is not known. Regarding time point: sample taken at primary tumor resection. TCRdb re-called the 5' RACE reads with MiXCR, one entry per CDR3 protein. The repertoire holds roughly 17,000 distinct CDR3 sequences, about 6.5% seen once, with around 20% in the top ten. These data are taken from a study of spatial heterogeneity in lung cancer. Study-level points and caveats: Tumors with more nonsynonymous mutations had more expanded intratumoral alpha and beta TCRs.

Sequences were derived from lung tumor tissue, sampled at surgery. The sequence came from a female donor with early-stage non-small cell lung cancer.

The CDR3 DNA reads as TGTGCCAGCAGCCGTCAGGGGGCGAGGGGAATGAACACTGAAGCTTTCTTT. This codes for CASSRQGARGMNTEAFF. The chain carries TRBV4-2 and TRBJ1-1, with 8 bases aligning to TRBD1. The CDR3 spans 17 residues. V was pared by 4 bases and J by 0 bases, with 10 bases of the junction left unmatched. Per the germline V gene, CDR1 is LGHNA and CDR2 is YNFKEQ.